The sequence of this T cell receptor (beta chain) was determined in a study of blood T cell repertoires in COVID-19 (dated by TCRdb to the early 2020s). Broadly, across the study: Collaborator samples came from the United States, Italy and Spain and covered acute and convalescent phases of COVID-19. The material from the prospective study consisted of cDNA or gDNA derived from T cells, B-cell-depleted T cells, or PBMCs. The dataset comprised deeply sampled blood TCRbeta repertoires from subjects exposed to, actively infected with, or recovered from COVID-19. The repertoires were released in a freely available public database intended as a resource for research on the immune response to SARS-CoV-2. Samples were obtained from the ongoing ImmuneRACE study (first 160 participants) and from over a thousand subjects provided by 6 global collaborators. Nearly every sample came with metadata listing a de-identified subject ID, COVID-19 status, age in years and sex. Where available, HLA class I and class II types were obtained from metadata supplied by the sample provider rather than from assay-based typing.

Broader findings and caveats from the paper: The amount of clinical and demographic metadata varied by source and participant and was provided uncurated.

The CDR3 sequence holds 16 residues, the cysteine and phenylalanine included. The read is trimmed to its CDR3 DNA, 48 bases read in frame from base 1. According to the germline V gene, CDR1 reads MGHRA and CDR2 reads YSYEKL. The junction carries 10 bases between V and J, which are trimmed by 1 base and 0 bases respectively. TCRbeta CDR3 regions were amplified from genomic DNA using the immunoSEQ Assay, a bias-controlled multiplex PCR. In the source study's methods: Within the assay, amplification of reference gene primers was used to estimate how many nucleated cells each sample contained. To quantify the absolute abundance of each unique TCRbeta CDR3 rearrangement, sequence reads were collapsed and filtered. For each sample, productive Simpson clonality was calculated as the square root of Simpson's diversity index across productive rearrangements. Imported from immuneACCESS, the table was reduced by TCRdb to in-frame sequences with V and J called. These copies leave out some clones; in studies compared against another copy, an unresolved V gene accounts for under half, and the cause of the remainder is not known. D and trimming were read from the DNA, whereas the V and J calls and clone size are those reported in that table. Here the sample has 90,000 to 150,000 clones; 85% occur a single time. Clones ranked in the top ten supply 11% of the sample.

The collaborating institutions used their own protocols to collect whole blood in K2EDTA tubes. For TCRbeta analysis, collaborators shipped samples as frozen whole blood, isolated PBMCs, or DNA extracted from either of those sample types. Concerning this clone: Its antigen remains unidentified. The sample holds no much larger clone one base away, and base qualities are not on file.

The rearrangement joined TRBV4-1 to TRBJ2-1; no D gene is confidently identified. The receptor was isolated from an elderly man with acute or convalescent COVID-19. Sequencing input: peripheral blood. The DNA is TGCGCCAGCAGCCAAGTGACACCTCGCTCCTACAATGAGCAGTTCTTC. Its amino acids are CASSQVTPRSYNEQFF.